This T cell receptor beta chain was documented in a study of T cell responses to AZD1222 COVID-19 vaccine (dated by TCRdb to about 2021). With respect to the entire study: Because spike-specific TCR depth and breadth did not differ between the two schedules, AZD1222 recipients who got a second dose at roughly 4 weeks were pooled with those who got a second dose at roughly 12 weeks. A total of over 230 trial participants underwent TCR sequencing, of whom about 210 had received two doses of AZD1222 and some 26 had received two doses of the MenACWY control vaccine. Trial participants were enrolled into age subgroups of 18-55, 56-69 and 70-plus years, which contained roughly 140, 27 and 60 TCR-sequenced participants, respectively.

The CDR3 regions of human TCRbeta chains were analyzed by immunosequencing. Concerning the study's data processing: Repertoire TCRs were matched against a reference library of SARS-CoV-2-specific TCRs generated with the MIRA antigen-specificity platform. Breadth meant the fraction of unique TCRs that were SARS-CoV-2-associated, whereas depth meant the fraction of total T cells that were SARS-CoV-2-associated. Each spike-specific TCR was assigned to its reactive spike region and to a CD4 or CD8 class using the MIRA data. Log10-transformed breadth and depth values were compared by one-way ANOVA with Sidak's multiple comparisons tests. TCRdb retrieved this table from immuneACCESS and kept in-frame rearrangements only. Not all clones are present; in checked studies, unresolved V genes account for under half, and no reason is known for the remainder. V and J calls and clone size are given by that table; D and trimming were obtained from the DNA. This sample lists roughly 130,000 clones; around 90% were detected once. The ten biggest clones cover 7.5% to 8% of the sample.

Summary of the overall study and its limitations: After two AZD1222 doses, spike-specific TCR breadth and depth were significantly higher than at day 0 and than in MenACWY recipients. Because no day 14 peak-response samples were available, the repertoires could be characterized only after the peak T cell response. Most participants were white British and females outnumbered males, and the authors suggested that clonal diversity may have been underestimated. The 56-69-year group was small, and its depth increase did not reach significance, likely because of low power. Conclusions about previously exposed vaccinees were limited because only 6 or 7 AZD1222 recipients were SARS-CoV-2 seropositive at baseline. Epitopes outside the regions mutated in the B.1.351 and B.1.1.7 variants were reportedly recognized by nearly half of the unique spike-specific TCRs. Vaccine-associated CD4 TCRs spanned the whole spike protein, with dominant responses in regions 160-218 and 743-854.

As encoded in the germline V gene (reference sequence), CDR1 is MNHEY while CDR2 is SMNVEV. V gives up 6 bases and J gives up 1 base, and the segment between their germline ends measures 7 bases. Including cysteine and phenylalanine, the CDR3 has 13 amino acids. Only the CDR3 portion is preserved as DNA: 39 bases, with reading frame beginning at the first base. Comments on this clone: Which antigen it targets is not known. Within one base of it there is no much larger clone, and no base qualities were kept.

Taken with the paper, the label for time point translates to: baseline before first vaccination. Samples from vaccinated people were obtained from the UK trials COV001 and COV002, which included a single-blind randomized controlled phase 2/3 trial of AZD1222 (ChAdOx1 nCoV-19) in healthy adults. For TCRbeta chain sequencing, PBMC samples were collected from trial participants at day 0 and at day 28 after the second dose. The rearrangement joined TRBV27 to TRBJ1-5; the D gene cannot be named for sure. This clonotype originated in an adult in good health. Source: peripheral blood, taken on day 0 of AZD1222 vaccination. Here is the DNA: TGTGCCAGCAGAACTGAGAGCAATCAGCCCCAGCATTTT. The translation is CASRTESNQPQHF.